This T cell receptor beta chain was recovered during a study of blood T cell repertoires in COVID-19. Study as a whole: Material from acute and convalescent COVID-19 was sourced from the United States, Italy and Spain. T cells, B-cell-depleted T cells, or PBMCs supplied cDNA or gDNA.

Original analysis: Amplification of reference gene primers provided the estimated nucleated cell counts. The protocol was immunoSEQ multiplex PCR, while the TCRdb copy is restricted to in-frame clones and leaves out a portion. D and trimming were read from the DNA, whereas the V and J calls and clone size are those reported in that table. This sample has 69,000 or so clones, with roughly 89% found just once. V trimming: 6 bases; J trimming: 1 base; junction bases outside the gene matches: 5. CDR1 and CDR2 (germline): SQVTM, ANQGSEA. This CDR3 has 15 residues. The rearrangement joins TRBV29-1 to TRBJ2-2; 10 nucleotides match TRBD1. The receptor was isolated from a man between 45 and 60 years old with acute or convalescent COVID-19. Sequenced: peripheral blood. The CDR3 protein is CSVRGTGENTGELFF. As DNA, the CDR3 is TGCAGCGTCCGGGGGACAGGGGAGAACACCGGGGAGCTGTTTTTT.